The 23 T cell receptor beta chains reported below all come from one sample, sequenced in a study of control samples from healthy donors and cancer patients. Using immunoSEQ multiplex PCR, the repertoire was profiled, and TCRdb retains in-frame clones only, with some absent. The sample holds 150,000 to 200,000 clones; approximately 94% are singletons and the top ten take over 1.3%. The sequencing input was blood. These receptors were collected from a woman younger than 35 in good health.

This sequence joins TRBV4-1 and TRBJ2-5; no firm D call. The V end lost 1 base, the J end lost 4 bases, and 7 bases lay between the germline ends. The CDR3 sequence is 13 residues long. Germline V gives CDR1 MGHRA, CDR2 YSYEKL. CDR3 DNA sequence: TGCGCCAGCAGCCAAGTTGGGGTAGAGACCCAGTACTTC. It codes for CASSQVGVETQYF.

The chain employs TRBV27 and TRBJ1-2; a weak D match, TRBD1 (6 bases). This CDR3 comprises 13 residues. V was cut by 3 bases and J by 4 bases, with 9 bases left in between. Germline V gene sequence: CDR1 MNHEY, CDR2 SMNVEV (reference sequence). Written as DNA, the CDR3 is TGTGCCAGCAGTTTGGTACAGGGCTATGGCTACACCTTC. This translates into CASSLVQGYGYTF.

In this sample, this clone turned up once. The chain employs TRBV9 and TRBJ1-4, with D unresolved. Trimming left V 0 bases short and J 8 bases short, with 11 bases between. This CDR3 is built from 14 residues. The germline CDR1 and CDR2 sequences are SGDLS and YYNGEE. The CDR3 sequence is CASSVGSKPEKLFF. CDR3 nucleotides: TGTGCCAGCAGCGTAGGGAGCAAGCCCGAAAAACTGTTTTTT.

The CDR3 DNA follows: TGTGCCAGCAGTTCCCCGGGACAGGATTCGGAAAAACTGTTTTTT. Protein sequence: CASSSPGQDSEKLFF. The gene calls are TRBV28 and TRBJ1-4, with TRBD1 matching over 8 bases. The germline gives CDR1 MDHEN, CDR2 SYDVKM. V trimming: 4 bases; J trimming: 8 bases; junction bases outside the gene matches: 9. This CDR3 contains 15 residues.

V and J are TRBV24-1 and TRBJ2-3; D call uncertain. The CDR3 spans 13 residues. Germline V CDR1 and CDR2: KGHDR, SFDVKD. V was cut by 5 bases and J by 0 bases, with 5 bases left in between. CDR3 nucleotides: TGTGCCACCAGTGGTGATAGCACAGATACGCAGTATTTT. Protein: CATSGDSTDTQYF.

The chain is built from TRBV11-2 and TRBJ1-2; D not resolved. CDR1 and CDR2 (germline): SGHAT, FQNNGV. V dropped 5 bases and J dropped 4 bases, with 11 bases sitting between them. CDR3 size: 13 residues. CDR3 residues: CASSQPGVYGYTF. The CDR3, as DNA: TGTGCCAGCAGCCAGCCCGGGGTCTATGGCTACACCTTC.

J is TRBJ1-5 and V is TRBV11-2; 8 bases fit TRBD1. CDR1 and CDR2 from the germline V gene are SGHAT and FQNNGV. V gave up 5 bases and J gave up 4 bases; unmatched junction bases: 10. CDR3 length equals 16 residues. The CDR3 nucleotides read TGTGCCAGCAGCCCAGGGGGCGCAAGTGAAAATCAGCCCCAGCATTTT. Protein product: CASSPGGASENQPQHF.

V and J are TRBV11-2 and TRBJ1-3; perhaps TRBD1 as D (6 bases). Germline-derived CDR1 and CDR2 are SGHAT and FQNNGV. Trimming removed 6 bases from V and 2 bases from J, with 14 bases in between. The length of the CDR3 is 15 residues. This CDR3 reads CASRPLQGTGNTIYF. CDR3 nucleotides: TGTGCCAGCAGACCACTACAGGGAACTGGAAACACCATATATTTT.

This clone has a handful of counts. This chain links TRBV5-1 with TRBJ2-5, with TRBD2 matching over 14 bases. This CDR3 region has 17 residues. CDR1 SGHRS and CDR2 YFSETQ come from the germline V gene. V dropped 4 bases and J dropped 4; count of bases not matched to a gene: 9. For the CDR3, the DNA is TGCGCCAGCAGCCCGGGACTAGCGGGAGTGGGTGGAGAGACCCAGTACTTC. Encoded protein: CASSPGLAGVGGETQYF.

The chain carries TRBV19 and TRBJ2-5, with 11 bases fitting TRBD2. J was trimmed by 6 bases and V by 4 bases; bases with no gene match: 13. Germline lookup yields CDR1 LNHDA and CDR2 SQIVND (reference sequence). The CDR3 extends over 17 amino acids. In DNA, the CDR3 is TGTGCCAGTAGTACAGGGACTAGCGGCGGAGGTAAGAAGACCCAGTACTTC. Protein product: CASSTGTSGGGKKTQYF.

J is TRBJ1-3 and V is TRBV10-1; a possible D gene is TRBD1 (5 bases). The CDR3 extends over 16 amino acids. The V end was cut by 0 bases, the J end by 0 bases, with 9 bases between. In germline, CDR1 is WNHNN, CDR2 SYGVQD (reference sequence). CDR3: CASSESAGPSGNTIYF. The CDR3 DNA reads TGCGCCAGCAGTGAGTCGGCGGGGCCCTCTGGAAACACCATATATTTT.

CDR3 sequence (DNA): TGTGCCAGTAGTCGACAGGGGGGGGCCAATCAGCCCCAGCATTTT. Amino acid sequence: CASSRQGGANQPQHF. The genes are TRBV19 and TRBJ1-5; 9 bases line up with TRBD1. The CDR3 is 15 amino acids. The junction had 5 bases not matched to a gene; V was cut back by 5 bases and J by 3 bases. Germline CDR1 and CDR2: LNHDA and SQIVND (reference sequence).

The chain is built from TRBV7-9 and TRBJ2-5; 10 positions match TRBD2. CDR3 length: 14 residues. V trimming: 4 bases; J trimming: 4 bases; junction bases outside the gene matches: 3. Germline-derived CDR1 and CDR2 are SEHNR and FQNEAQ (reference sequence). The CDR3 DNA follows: TGTGCCAGCAGCTCCAGACTAGCGGGAGAGACCCAGTACTTC. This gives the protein CASSSRLAGETQYF.

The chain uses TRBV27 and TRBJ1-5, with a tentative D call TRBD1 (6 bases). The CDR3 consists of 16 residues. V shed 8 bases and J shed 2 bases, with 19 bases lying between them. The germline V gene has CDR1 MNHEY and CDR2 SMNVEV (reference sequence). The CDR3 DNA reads TGTGCCAGCCCCGGAGGGGGACAAGTCCGCAATCAGCCCCAGCATTTT. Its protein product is CASPGGGQVRNQPQHF.

CDR3 protein: CASSLGTGDQPQHF. The CDR3 nucleotides read TGTGCCAGCAGCCTCGGGACAGGGGATCAGCCCCAGCATTTT. This sequence joins TRBV3-1 (or the pseudogene TRBV3-2) and TRBJ1-5, with TRBD1 identical over 10 bases. Germline values: CDR1 LGHDT, CDR2 YNNKEL (reference sequence). The CDR3 has 14 residues. Unmatched junction bases numbered 2, after V lost 4 bases and J lost 5 bases.

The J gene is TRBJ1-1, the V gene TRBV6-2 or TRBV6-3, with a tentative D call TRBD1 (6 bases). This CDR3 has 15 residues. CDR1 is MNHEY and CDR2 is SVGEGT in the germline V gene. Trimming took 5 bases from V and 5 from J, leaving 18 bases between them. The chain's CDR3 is CASSRLTGTLTEAFF. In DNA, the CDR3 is TGTGCCAGCAGTCGACTAACAGGGACGTTGACTGAAGCTTTCTTT.

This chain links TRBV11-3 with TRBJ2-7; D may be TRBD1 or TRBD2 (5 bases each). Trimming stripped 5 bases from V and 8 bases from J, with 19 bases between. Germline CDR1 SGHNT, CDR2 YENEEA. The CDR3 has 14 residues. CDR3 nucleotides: TGTGCCAGCAGCGCCACGGGGCGAGGGCTAAAGCAGTACTTC. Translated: CASSATGRGLKQYF. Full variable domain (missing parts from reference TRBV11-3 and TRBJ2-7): EAGVVQSPRYKIIEKKQPVAFWCNPISGHNTLYWYLQNLGQGPELLIRYENEEAVDDSQLPKDRFSAERLKGVDSTLKIQPAELGDSAVYLCASSATGRGLKQYFGPGTRLTVT.

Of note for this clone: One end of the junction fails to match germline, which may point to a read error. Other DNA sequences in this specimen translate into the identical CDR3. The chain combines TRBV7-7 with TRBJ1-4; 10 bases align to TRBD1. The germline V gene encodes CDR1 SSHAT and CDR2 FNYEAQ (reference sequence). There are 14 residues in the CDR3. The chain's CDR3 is CASSPGQGNEKLFF. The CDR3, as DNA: TGTGCTAGCAGCCCGGGACAGGGGAATGAAAAACTGTTTTTT.

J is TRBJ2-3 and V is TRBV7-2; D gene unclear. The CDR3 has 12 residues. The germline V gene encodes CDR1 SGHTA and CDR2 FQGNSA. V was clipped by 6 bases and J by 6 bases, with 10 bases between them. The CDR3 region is CASRKNWDTQYF. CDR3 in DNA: TGTGCCAGCAGAAAAAACTGGGATACGCAGTATTTT.

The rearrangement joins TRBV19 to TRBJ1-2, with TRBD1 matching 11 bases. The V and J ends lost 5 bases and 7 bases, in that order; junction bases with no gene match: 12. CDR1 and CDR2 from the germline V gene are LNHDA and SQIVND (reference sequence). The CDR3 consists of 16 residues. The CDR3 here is CASSSLGQGASSGYTF. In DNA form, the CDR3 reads TGTGCCAGTAGTTCACTCGGACAGGGGGCGTCTTCTGGCTACACCTTC.

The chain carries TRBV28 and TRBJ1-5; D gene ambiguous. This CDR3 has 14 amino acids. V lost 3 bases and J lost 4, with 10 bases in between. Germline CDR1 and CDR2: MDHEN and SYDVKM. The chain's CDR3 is CASSFYQGNQPQHF. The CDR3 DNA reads TGTGCCAGCAGTTTTTATCAAGGGAATCAGCCCCAGCATTTT.

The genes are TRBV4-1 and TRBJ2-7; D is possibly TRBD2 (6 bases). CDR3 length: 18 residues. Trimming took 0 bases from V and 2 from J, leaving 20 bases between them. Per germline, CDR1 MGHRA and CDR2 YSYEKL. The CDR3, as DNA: TGCGCCAGCAGCCAAGAGCGGGCGTGGCGGGACGTGACCTACGAGCAGTACTTC. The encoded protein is CASSQERAWRDVTYEQYF.

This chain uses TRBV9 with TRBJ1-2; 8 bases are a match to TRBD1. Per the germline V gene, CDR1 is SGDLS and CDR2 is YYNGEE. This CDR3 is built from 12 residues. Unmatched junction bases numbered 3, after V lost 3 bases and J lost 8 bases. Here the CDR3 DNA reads TGTGCCAGCAGCGGGACAGGGTCGGGCTACACCTTC. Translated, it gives CASSGTGSGYTF.